The 31 T cell receptor beta chains below come from one sample, sequenced in a study of cytomegalovirus exposure and HLA in healthy donors. The study ran its PCR with 60 Vbeta and 13 Jbeta primers. Profiling relied on immunoSEQ multiplex PCR, and the TCRdb table lists in-frame clones only, not all of them. This sample yields roughly 180,000 clones, of which more than 65% are seen a single time; roughly 2.7% belongs to the top ten. Source material: PBMCs. Receptor source: a female donor in good health and CMV-seronegative.

This rearrangement joins TRBV13 to TRBJ1-6; TRBD1 agrees at 7 bases. This CDR3 is 16 amino acids long. V lost 4 bases to trimming and J lost 9 bases; unmatched junction nucleotides: 12. From germline, CDR1 is PRHDT and CDR2 FYEKMQ (reference sequence). CDR3 nucleotides: TGTGCCAGCAGCTCAAGAACAGGGGCCTTAGGTTCACCCCTCCACTTT. It codes for CASSSRTGALGSPLHF.

The rearrangement uses TRBV15 and TRBJ2-1; perhaps TRBD2 as D (5 bases). The CDR3 has 14 residues. V lost 0 bases to trimming and J lost 9 bases, with 12 bases between them. Germline loops: CDR1 LNHNV, CDR2 YYDKDF (reference sequence). As DNA, the CDR3 is TGTGCCACCAGCAGAGATATGGGGAGTGGTGAGCAGTTCTTC. It codes for CATSRDMGSGEQFF.

The chain recombines TRBV7-9 with TRBJ2-7; D may be TRBD1 (5 bases). Trimming left V 1 base short and J 3 bases short, with 7 bases between. The germline V gene encodes CDR1 SEHNR and CDR2 FQNEAQ (reference sequence). The CDR3 totals 13 residues. CDR3 DNA sequence: TGTGCCAGCAGCTTAGGACAGATCTACGAGCAGTACTTC. It specifies CASSLGQIYEQYF.

This clone turned up a few times. The rearrangement joins TRBV18 to TRBJ2-1; D might be TRBD2 (6 bases). V was cut by 5 bases and J by 9 bases, with 17 bases left in between. This CDR3 contains 14 residues. Germline loops: CDR1 KGHSH, CDR2 LQKENI. CDR3 loop: CASSTSGSGREQFF. DNA of the CDR3: TGTGCCAGCTCAACGTCCGGGAGTGGACGTGAGCAGTTCTTC. Full variable domain (missing parts from reference TRBV18 and TRBJ2-1): NAGVMQNPRHLVRRRGQEARLRCSPMKGHSHVYWYRQLPEEGLKFMVYLQKENIIDESGMPKERFSAEFPKEGPSILRIQQVVRGDSAAYFCASSTSGSGREQFFGPGTRLTVL.

This chain joins TRBV5-4 and TRBJ1-1; D is perhaps TRBD1 (6 bases). CDR3 length: 13 amino acids. Germline V lookup: CDR1 SGHNT, CDR2 YYREEE (reference sequence). Trimming left V 0 bases short and J 3 bases short, with 6 bases between. The CDR3 is CASSLGTDTEAFF. DNA for the CDR3: TGTGCCAGCAGCTTGGGGACAGACACTGAAGCTTTCTTT. The full variable domain, in which reference TRBV5-4 and TRBJ1-1 provide the parts outside the CDR3, is ETGVTQSPTHLIKTRGQQVTLRCSSQSGHNTVSWYQQALGQGPQFIFQYYREEENGRGNFPPRFSGLQFPNYSSELNVNALELDDSALYLCASSLGTDTEAFFGQGTRLTVV.

The V gene is TRBV5-4, the J gene TRBJ2-1; possibly TRBD2 for D (6 bases). Trimming removed 4 bases at V and 9 bases at J, with 17 bases between. The CDR3 consists of 14 residues. Per germline, CDR1 SGHNT and CDR2 YYREEE (reference sequence). The chain's CDR3 is CASSPSTSFGEQFF. CDR3 nucleotide sequence: TGTGCCAGCAGCCCCTCGACTAGTTTTGGTGAGCAGTTCTTC.

The chain employs TRBV5-1 and TRBJ1-2; possibly TRBD1 for D (5 bases). V lost 1 base, J lost 1 base, and 17 bases lay in between. Germline V CDR1 and CDR2: SGHRS, YFSETQ. The CDR3 has 17 residues. DNA for the CDR3: TGCGCCAGCAGCTTGAGGGCAGGGCCCGTAGGTAACTATGGCTACACCTTC. This codes for CASSLRAGPVGNYGYTF.

This sequence joins TRBV12-5 and TRBJ1-5; possibly TRBD1 for D (5 bases). Between the trimmed V and J ends, which lost 2 bases and 1 base, there was a span of 9 bases. CDR1 and CDR2 (germline): LGHNT, FRNRAP. The CDR3 is made up of 15 amino acids. CDR3 sequence (DNA): TGTGCTAGTGGTTTGTGGGGGGTAAGCAATCAGCCCCAGCATTTT. Amino acid sequence: CASGLWGVSNQPQHF.

This sequence joins TRBV28 and TRBJ2-2, with a tentative D call TRBD1 (6 bases). CDR1 is MDHEN, CDR2 SYDVKM, per germline. This CDR3 comprises 17 residues. Between the trimmed V and J ends, which lost 3 bases and 8 bases, there was a span of 22 bases. CDR3 loop: CASSFMLVGQLFGELFF. The DNA for the CDR3 is TGTGCCAGCAGTTTTATGTTAGTTGGACAGTTGTTTGGGGAGCTGTTTTTT.

In its sample, this clone was seen a few times. V and J are TRBV6-5 and TRBJ1-5, with D possibly matching TRBD1 (6 bases). The CDR3 extends over 15 amino acids. The V and J ends lost 4 bases and 0 bases respectively, with 10 bases between them. Germline CDR1 and CDR2: MNHEY and SVGAGI. CDR3 bases: TGTGCCAGCAGTTTCACAGGGTCTAGCAATCAGCCCCAGCATTTT. Its translation is CASSFTGSSNQPQHF.

The genes are TRBV19 and TRBJ2-1, with D possibly TRBD2 on 6 matching bases. Germline V gene sequence: CDR1 LNHDA, CDR2 SQIVND (reference sequence). Deletions cut 7 bases from V and 6 bases from J, with 25 bases between. This CDR3 has 17 residues. Written as DNA, the CDR3 is TGTGCCAGTACTCATCGGGGGAGTCCCACTACGGGCAATGAGCAGTTCTTC. This gives the protein CASTHRGSPTTGNEQFF.

The rearrangement links TRBV7-9 to TRBJ2-3; maybe TRBD1 (6 bases). V was shortened by 5 bases and J by 5 bases, with 11 bases between the two germline ends. The CDR3 is 13 residues long. CDR1 and CDR2 from the germline V gene are SEHNR and FQNEAQ (reference sequence). The CDR3 protein is CASSLRGRDTQYF. DNA for the CDR3: TGTGCCAGCAGCCTAAGGGGGAGAGATACGCAGTATTTT.

The chain uses TRBV7-9 and TRBJ1-2, with a tentative D call TRBD1 (5 bases). Germline lookup yields CDR1 SEHNR and CDR2 FQNEAQ (reference sequence). Trimming pared 0 bases from V and 3 bases from J, leaving 8 bases between. This CDR3 spans 14 amino acids. The CDR3 region is CASSLAGRDYGYTF. CDR3 DNA sequence: TGTGCCAGCAGCTTAGCCGGCAGGGACTATGGCTACACCTTC.

Only a few counts were recorded for this clone. This chain joins TRBV6-1 and TRBJ1-3; D is undetermined. CDR1 is MNHNS and CDR2 is SASEGT in the germline V gene. The ends were cut back, 8 bases at V and 0 bases at J, with 11 bases in the middle. The CDR3 consists of 14 residues. The CDR3 DNA follows: TGTGCCAGCCGAAATGCCTACTCTGGAAACACCATATATTTT. Translation gives CASRNAYSGNTIYF.

The V call is TRBV11-2, the J call TRBJ2-7; 8 bases map to TRBD2. This CDR3 is built from 16 residues. Per germline, CDR1 SGHAT and CDR2 FQNNGV. V lost 0 bases to trimming and J lost 0 bases; unmatched junction nucleotides: 4. CDR3 amino acids: CASSLDGAGGSYEQYF. The CDR3 bases are TGTGCCAGCAGCTTAGACGGGGCGGGAGGCTCCTACGAGCAGTACTTC. The whole variable domain, filled in from reference TRBV11-2 and TRBJ2-7, reads EAGVAQSPRYKIIEKRQSVAFWCNPISGHATLYWYQQILGQGPKLLIQFQNNGVVDDSQLPKDRFSAERLKGVDSTLKIQPAKLEDSAVYLCASSLDGAGGSYEQYFGPGTRLTVT.

The V call is TRBV18, the J call TRBJ2-5; 8 bases fit TRBD1. The CDR3 spans 15 residues. CDR1 is KGHSH and CDR2 is LQKENI in the germline V gene. Germline trimming cut 5 bases from V and 0 bases from J; bases unmatched to any gene: 5. The CDR3 spells CASSSYRGNQETQYF. Written as DNA, the CDR3 is TGTGCCAGCTCATCTTACAGGGGGAACCAAGAGACCCAGTACTTC.

The V and J genes are TRBV18 and TRBJ2-1, with 7 positions matching TRBD1. CDR1 is KGHSH, CDR2 LQKENI, per germline. V gave up 4 bases and J gave up 6 bases; unmatched junction bases: 9. There are 15 residues in the CDR3. CDR3: CASSLAQTGSNEQFF. CDR3 DNA: TGTGCCAGCTCACTTGCCCAGACAGGGAGCAATGAGCAGTTCTTC.

This clone occurred once. This chain joins TRBV19 and TRBJ2-1; 7 bases fit TRBD1. Germline V gene sequence: CDR1 LNHDA, CDR2 SQIVND (reference sequence). V dropped 6 bases and J dropped 2; count of bases not matched to a gene: 10. The CDR3 consists of 16 residues. The CDR3 DNA reads TGTGCCAGTAGCTCATTACAGGGGAAAACCTACAATGAGCAGTTCTTC. Amino acids: CASSSLQGKTYNEQFF.

V is TRBV19 and J is TRBJ2-5; D is possibly TRBD1 (5 bases). TRBJ2-7 matches the DNA end more closely, so the J call is doubtful. Germline values: CDR1 LNHDA, CDR2 SQIVND (reference sequence). CDR3 length: 15 residues. The CDR3 sequence is CASSMADTLIYEQYF. The CDR3 DNA reads as TGTGCCAGTAGTATGGCGGACACTTTAATCTACGAGCAGTACTTC.

This sequence joins TRBV18 and TRBJ2-7; D possibly corresponds to TRBD1 (5 bases). V lost 3 bases and J lost 1, with 19 bases in between. The CDR3 is made up of 17 amino acids. CDR1 is KGHSH and CDR2 is LQKENI in the germline V gene. In DNA, the CDR3 is TGTGCCAGCTCACCCCTCGGACACGCCAAAGGGTCCTACGAGCAGTACTTC. Encoded protein: CASSPLGHAKGSYEQYF.

This clone was seen just once. The chain combines TRBV9 with TRBJ2-3, with a tentative D call TRBD2 (6 bases). Trimming left V 0 bases short and J 0 bases short, with 14 bases between. CDR3 length equals 17 residues. Germline CDR1 and CDR2: SGDLS and YYNGEE. The CDR3: CASSVGIADPSTDTQYF. The CDR3 DNA follows: TGTGCCAGCAGCGTAGGAATAGCGGACCCTAGCACAGATACGCAGTATTTT.

This clone appeared a few times. The chain employs TRBV11-2 and TRBJ1-1; 9 bases align to TRBD1. The V segment lost 3 bases and the J segment 4 bases; nucleotides outside the gene matches: 6. The CDR3 is 15 residues long. Germline V gives CDR1 SGHAT, CDR2 FQNNGV. The chain's CDR3 is CASSFGTGMRTEAFF. CDR3 coding DNA: TGTGCCAGCAGCTTTGGGACAGGGATGCGCACTGAAGCTTTCTTT.

The V gene is TRBV19, the J gene TRBJ2-5, with 13 bases lining up with TRBD2. With V trimmed by 6 bases and J by 5 bases, 6 bases remained unmatched. CDR1 is LNHDA, CDR2 SQIVND, per germline (reference sequence). The CDR3 sequence is 15 residues long. The CDR3 DNA sequence: TGTGCCAGTAGATACGGGACTAGCGGGGTGGAGACCCAGTACTTC. Its translation is CASRYGTSGVETQYF.

The genes are TRBV11-2 and TRBJ2-3; tentative D call: TRBD1 (6 bases). Germline CDR1 SGHAT, CDR2 FQNNGV. The CDR3 runs to 16 residues. V was shortened by 5 bases and J by 2 bases, with 17 bases between the two germline ends. This CDR3 reads CASSLQQGLNTDTQYF. CDR3 in DNA: TGTGCCAGCAGCCTACAACAGGGTTTAAACACAGATACGCAGTATTTT.

The rearrangement links TRBV29-1 to TRBJ1-2; no reliable D call. V was clipped by 7 bases and J by 1 base, with 13 bases between them. CDR3 length equals 13 residues. The germline V gene has CDR1 SQVTM and CDR2 ANQGSEA. The CDR3 loop is CSAHDGNNYGYTF. DNA of the CDR3: TGCAGCGCCCACGACGGGAATAACTATGGCTACACCTTC.

V is TRBV4-2 and J is TRBJ1-5; D perhaps matches TRBD1 (6 bases). CDR3 size: 15 residues. V lost 1 base, J lost 11 bases, and 18 bases lay in between. Germline assignment: CDR1 LGHNA and CDR2 YNFKEQ. The CDR3 nucleotides are TGTGCCAGCAGCCAAGTCGGGAACAGGGAAGGGTCCCAGCATTTT. As protein: CASSQVGNREGSQHF.

The J gene is TRBJ2-1, the V gene TRBV7-3; 16 bases are shared with TRBD2. The germline CDR1 and CDR2 sequences are SGHTA and FQGTGA. V lost 5 bases to trimming and J lost 2 bases; unmatched junction nucleotides: 6. The CDR3 contains 18 residues. CDR3: CASSPGTSGGAAYNEQFF. The CDR3 region has the DNA TGTGCCAGCAGCCCCGGGACTAGCGGGGGGGCGGCCTACAATGAGCAGTTCTTC.

This clone was seen only once. V usage is TRBV21-1 and J usage is TRBJ1-3; the table names TRBD1, a call not compared with the DNA. TRBV21-1 has pseudogene status. CDR3 length: 19 residues. The CDR3 DNA follows: TGTGCCAGCACCCCGCGTGGCAGGAACGCCCCTCTCTCTGGAAACACCATATATTTT. This sequence encodes CASTPRGRNAPLSGNTIYF.

This sequence joins TRBV5-4 and TRBJ1-6; TRBD1 agrees at 8 bases. The CDR3 contains 16 residues. CDR1 and CDR2 from the germline V gene are SGHNT and YYREEE (reference sequence). The J segment lost 0 bases and the V segment lost 3 bases, leaving 2 bases of the junction unmatched. The CDR3 protein is CASSWGQDSYNSPLHF. CDR3 DNA: TGTGCCAGCAGCTGGGGACAGGACTCCTATAATTCACCCCTCCACTTT.

The V call is TRBV5-4, the J call TRBJ1-1; no clear D gene. Trimming took 0 bases from V and 8 from J, leaving 11 bases between them. This CDR3 region has 13 residues. CDR1 and CDR2 (germline): SGHNT, YYREEE (reference sequence). This CDR3 reads CASSLAVSPEAFF. The DNA for the CDR3 is TGTGCCAGCAGCTTGGCCGTGAGCCCCGAAGCTTTCTTT.

The chain couples TRBV7-6 to TRBJ2-3; perhaps TRBD2 as D (7 bases). From germline, CDR1 is SGHVS and CDR2 FNYEAQ. V lost 1 base and J 5 bases, leaving 13 bases between the germline ends. CDR3 size: 15 residues. CDR3 sequence (DNA): TGTGCCAGCAGCTTAGGGGGGGGCAGAATAGATACGCAGTATTTT. Amino acids: CASSLGGGRIDTQYF.